This T cell receptor (beta chain) was documented in a study of blood T cell repertoires in COVID-19. Looking at the study overall: The United States, Italy and Spain provided the acute and convalescent COVID-19 samples.

In the original processing: How many nucleated cells were present was estimated from reference gene primer amplification. TCRdb's table, derived via immunoSEQ multiplex PCR, lists solely in-frame clones and lacks some. The DNA was the basis for D and trimming; V, J and clone size are from that table. Of about 300,000 clones in the sample, around 92% were seen once. Those who participated ranged in age from roughly 18 to 90 years and resided in around 22 US areas. Germline CDR1 reads SGHKS; CDR2 reads YYEKEE (reference sequence). The CDR3 loop spans 13 amino acids. Between the trimmed V and J ends, which lost 5 bases and 7 bases, there was a span of 13 bases.

The chain combines TRBV5-5 with TRBJ2-1, with D unclear. This clonotype was obtained from a woman aged 45-59 years who had been exposed to COVID-19. Material for sequencing was PBMCs or T cells enriched from blood (not recorded which). The CDR3 loop is CASSSGLSNEQFF. The CDR3 nucleotides are TGTGCCAGCAGTTCTGGCCTTTCTAATGAGCAGTTCTTC.